What follows are 2 T cell receptor beta chains derived from one specimen sequenced in a study of response to subunit inactivated influenza vaccine. TCRdb passed the RT-PCR reads through MiXCR, listing each CDR3 protein once. The sample consists of some 640,000 distinct CDR3 sequences, 11% to 15% of them appearing once. Sequenced material: PBMCs from blood, taken around two weeks before vaccination. The receptors were gathered from a man aged 50-60 years who received an inactivated influenza vaccine.

The V and J genes are TRBV5-4 and TRBJ2-7; 8 nucleotides align to TRBD1. The V gene end was trimmed by 4 bases and the J gene end by 6 bases; junction bases not matched to a gene: 9. Germline values: CDR1 SGHNT, CDR2 YYREEE (reference sequence). The CDR3 has 14 residues. The CDR3 DNA follows: TGTGCCAGCAGCGGGGACAGGACTGGGTTCGAGCAGTACTTC. This sequence encodes CASSGDRTGFEQYF.

V usage is TRBV15 and J usage is TRBJ1-5; no clear D. The CDR3 sequence is 18 residues long. Per germline, CDR1 LNHNV and CDR2 YYDKDF (reference sequence). Trimming removed 1 base from V and 0 bases from J, with 16 bases in between. CDR3 region: CATSRGGRSVDSNQPQHF. The CDR3 coding sequence is TGTGCCACCAGCAGAGGAGGTCGGTCGGTTGATAGCAATCAGCCCCAGCATTTT.